A single sample is the source of the 28 T cell receptor beta chains below, sequenced in a study of T cell repertoires in cytomegalovirus infection. Their cognate antigens are unknown. MiXCR was run by TCRdb on the reads, yielding one entry per CDR3 protein. There are under 120,000 distinct CDR3 sequences in the sample; 42% occur only once, and approximately 69% lies in the top ten. The sequencing used CD8+ T cells from cultured PBMCs, collected from culture after CMV antigen stimulation. The receptors stem from a human donor in good health (CMV status not recorded). Some clones in this sample may be carry-over from other donors' samples.

This clonotype was detected many times. This sequence joins TRBV7-8 and TRBJ2-5; 9 bases fit TRBD1. This CDR3 contains 16 residues. J was trimmed by 6 bases and V by 4 bases; bases with no gene match: 12. Germline V gene lookup returns CDR1 SGHVS and CDR2 FQNEAQ. The CDR3 DNA sequence: TGTGCCAGCAGCTCCCCCGGGACAGGGTCCATCCAGACCCAGTACTTC. It yields the protein CASSSPGTGSIQTQYF.

The CDR3 DNA reads as TGTGCCAGCAGCCAAGAGAAGGCGCCAAGCTCCTACGAGCAGTACTTC. Residues: CASSQEKAPSSYEQYF. The chain joins TRBV4-2 to TRBJ2-7; no firm D call. Germline CDR1 LGHNA, CDR2 YNFKEQ. The CDR3 contains 16 residues. Trimming cost V 0 bases and J 0 bases, with 12 bases left between them.

The V gene is TRBV6-2 or TRBV6-3, the J gene TRBJ2-1, with D perhaps being TRBD1 or TRBD2 (5 bases each). Trimming took off 1 base at V and 6 bases at J, with 7 bases between the two ends. The CDR3 consists of 13 residues. Germline lookup yields CDR1 MNHEY and CDR2 SVGEGT. The CDR3 bases are TGTGCCAGCAGTTACTGGGGGATCAATGAGCAGTTCTTC. It is translated as CASSYWGINEQFF.

The rearrangement links TRBV28 to TRBJ2-1; D possibly corresponds to TRBD2 (7 bases). There are 13 residues in the CDR3. Trimming took off 3 bases at V and 9 bases at J, with 12 bases between the two ends. Germline V gene sequence: CDR1 MDHEN, CDR2 SYDVKM. As DNA, the CDR3 is TGTGCCAGCAGTTTTCGGGGGGCAAGTGAGCAGTTCTTC. Its protein product is CASSFRGASEQFF.

This clonotype has more than one count but fewer than ten. The chain uses TRBV7-2 and TRBJ2-7, with D perhaps TRBD2 (6 bases). There are 15 residues in the CDR3. Germline CDR1 SGHTA, CDR2 FQGNSA. Trimming took 1 base from V and 4 from J, leaving 14 bases between them. CDR3 sequence: CASSLGGVAVYEQYF. CDR3 in DNA: TGTGCCAGCAGCTTAGGGGGGGTTGCTGTTTACGAGCAGTACTTC.

The CDR3 region has the DNA TGTGCCAGCAGCTCGACGGGATCAGGGGACACCATATATTTT. Its protein is CASSSTGSGDTIYF. The chain joins TRBV7-3 to TRBJ1-3; D might be TRBD1 (6 bases). The CDR3 runs to 14 residues. Germline V gene lookup returns CDR1 SGHTA and CDR2 FQGTGA. With 4 bases removed from V and 8 bases from J, the gap between germline ends came to 15 bases.

The chain employs TRBV5-4 and TRBJ2-7; D call uncertain. The CDR3 spans 11 residues. V was pared by 0 bases and J by 6 bases, with 4 bases between. The germline V gene has CDR1 SGHNT and CDR2 YYREEE (reference sequence). CDR3 amino acids: CASSLASEQYF. In DNA form, the CDR3 reads TGTGCCAGCAGCTTGGCATCCGAGCAGTACTTC.

The CDR3 is CASREVEDTQYF. Written as DNA, the CDR3 is TGTGCCAGCAGAGAAGTGGAAGATACGCAGTATTTT. The chain recombines TRBV28 with TRBJ2-3; D not certain. Trimming stripped 6 bases from V and 5 bases from J, with 9 bases between. The CDR3 covers 12 residues. CDR1 is MDHEN, CDR2 SYDVKM, per germline.

This clonotype was observed a handful of times. The chain has TRBV4-1 and TRBJ2-7; 7 bases match TRBD2. With 3 bases clipped from V and 4 bases from J, the junction kept 6 bases outside the gene matches. The length of the CDR3 is 14 residues. The germline CDR1 and CDR2 sequences are MGHRA and YSYEKL. In DNA form, the CDR3 reads TGCGCCAGCAGCCACGTGGCTAGCGGATACGAGCAGTACTTC. Translating it yields CASSHVASGYEQYF.

The genes are TRBV30 and TRBJ2-1; possibly TRBD2 for D (5 bases). This CDR3 is 14 amino acids long. From germline, CDR1 is GTSNPN and CDR2 SVGIG (reference sequence). V lost 5 bases and J 1 base, leaving 12 bases between the germline ends. CDR3 loop: CAWASGESYNEQFF. DNA for the CDR3: TGTGCCTGGGCGAGCGGCGAATCCTACAATGAGCAGTTCTTC.

With regard to this clonotype: Compared with germline, one end of the junction differs, possibly owing to a read error. The chain is built from TRBV7-2 and TRBJ1-1; the D gene is possibly TRBD1 (6 bases). Germline V CDR1 and CDR2: SGHTA, FQGNSA. The CDR3 runs to 11 residues. CDR3 sequence (DNA): TGTCCCAGGAGCTTTACAGGGGAAGCTTTCTTT. Translated: CPRSFTGEAFF.

The J gene is TRBJ2-3, the V gene TRBV27; the match to TRBD2 covers 7 bases. This CDR3 is built from 14 residues. The V segment lost 1 base and the J segment 6 bases; nucleotides outside the gene matches: 4. From germline, CDR1 is MNHEY and CDR2 SMNVEV (reference sequence). CDR3 region: CASSLLTSADTQYF. CDR3 nucleotides: TGTGCCAGCAGTTTATTAACTAGCGCGGATACGCAGTATTTT.

This clonotype was picked up a small number of times. The chain is built from TRBV7-9 and TRBJ2-1, with 10 nucleotides matching TRBD1. The CDR3 spans 16 residues. The J segment lost 9 bases and the V segment lost 5 bases, leaving 13 bases of the junction unmatched. Germline loops: CDR1 SEHNR, CDR2 FQNEAQ (reference sequence). The CDR3 nucleotides read TGTGCCAGCAGCGCGCCCTTGGGACAGGGGAATGGTGAGCAGTTCTTC. It translates to CASSAPLGQGNGEQFF.

This chain joins TRBV6-8 and TRBJ2-7; D may match TRBD1 or TRBD2 (5 bases each). Trimming cost V 2 bases and J 3 bases, with 14 bases left between them. The CDR3 extends over 15 amino acids. The germline gives CDR1 MNHGY, CDR2 SAAAGT. The CDR3 loop is CASSYAWDHNYEQYF. In nucleotides, the CDR3 is TGTGCCAGCAGTTACGCCTGGGACCATAACTACGAGCAGTACTTC.

This clonotype was detected once. A much larger clone sits a single nucleotide away, making a read error possible. V usage is TRBV6-1 and J usage is TRBJ2-3, with D unresolved. Per the germline V gene, CDR1 is MNHNS and CDR2 is SASEGT. The CDR3 has 15 amino acids. The germline V and J ends were trimmed by 4 bases and 4 bases, with 15 bases remaining between them. CDR3 protein: CASSATLGEADTQYF. CDR3 sequence (DNA): TGTGCCAGCAGTGCAACCTTAGGAGAGGCAGATACGCAGTATTTT.

This rearrangement joins TRBV11-3 to TRBJ2-1; D remains ambiguous. This CDR3 has 15 amino acids. Germline V lookup: CDR1 SGHNT, CDR2 YENEEA. V lost 4 bases and J lost 0, with 10 bases in between. The CDR3 nucleotides are TGTGCCAGCAGCTCCGACGAGAGCTCCTACAATGAGCAGTTCTTC. This gives the protein CASSSDESSYNEQFF.

This clonotype appeared a few times. The chain carries TRBV7-9 and TRBJ2-5; a weak D match, TRBD2 (5 bases). Germline values: CDR1 SEHNR, CDR2 FQNEAQ (reference sequence). Trimming left V 3 bases short and J 2 bases short, with 10 bases between. The CDR3 consists of 14 residues. The CDR3 region has the DNA TGTGCCAGCAGCTTTGAGGGCAGGCAAGAGACCCAGTACTTC. Amino acid sequence: CASSFEGRQETQYF.

V and J are TRBV7-9 and TRBJ2-3; 7 positions agree with TRBD2. The J segment lost 6 bases and the V segment lost 6 bases, leaving 15 bases of the junction unmatched. The CDR3 has 16 amino acids. Germline V CDR1 and CDR2: SEHNR, FQNEAQ (reference sequence). DNA of the CDR3: TGTGCCAGCAGTTTACCCCCTAGCGGTGGTTTGGATACGCAGTATTTT. Its protein is CASSLPPSGGLDTQYF.

This clonotype was seen repeatedly, ten times or more. V gene TRBV7-9 combines with J gene TRBJ2-3; no clear D gene. CDR1 SEHNR and CDR2 FQNEAQ come from the germline V gene (reference sequence). Between the trimmed V and J ends, which lost 1 base and 2 bases, there was a span of 7 bases. The CDR3 covers 14 residues. Here the CDR3 reads CASSLGPYTDTQYF. The CDR3 region has the DNA TGTGCCAGCAGCTTAGGGCCGTACACAGATACGCAGTATTTT. The complete variable domain, with remaining parts taken from reference TRBV7-9 and TRBJ2-3, reads DTGVSQNPRHKITKRGQNVTFRCDPISEHNRLYWYRQTLGQGPEFLTYFQNEAQLEKSRLLSDRFSAERPKGSFSTLEIQRTEQGDSAMYLCASSLGPYTDTQYFGPGTRLTVL.

This clonotype was seen a handful of times. The V call is TRBV29-1, the J call TRBJ2-1; TRBD2 agrees at 9 bases. The CDR3 consists of 17 residues. The germline V gene has CDR1 SQVTM and CDR2 ANQGSEA. J lost 8 bases, V lost 1 base, and 15 bases had no gene match. The CDR3 DNA sequence: TGCAGCGTTGAAGGGGGGTCGGCGGGGGGGCCTGGCGATGAGCAGTTCTTC. Encoded protein: CSVEGGSAGGPGDEQFF.

This clonotype came up many times. As DNA, the CDR3 is TGTGCCAGCAGTTTAGGGCTCAGTTCACCCCTCCACTTT. Protein sequence: CASSLGLSSPLHF. The chain is built from TRBV12-3 or TRBV12-4 and TRBJ1-6, with unresolved D. V shed 1 base and J shed 9 bases, with 7 bases lying between them. This CDR3 region has 13 residues.

This clonotype has only a few counts. The chain carries TRBV7-2 and TRBJ2-7; D tentatively reads TRBD1 or TRBD2 (5 bases each). V was clipped by 2 bases and J by 7 bases, with 18 bases between them. The CDR3 covers 15 residues. CDR1 is SGHTA, CDR2 FQGNSA, per germline. This CDR3 is CASSLTGPGSGEQYF. The CDR3 DNA follows: TGTGCCAGCAGCTTAACGGGACCAGGGTCCGGAGAGCAGTACTTC.

The CDR3 nucleotides are TGTGCCAGCAGCTCGGACAGGCTTGAGCAGTTCTTC. Its protein product is CASSSDRLEQFF. The rearrangement uses TRBV7-9 and TRBJ2-1; 7 positions match TRBD1. Germline-derived CDR1 and CDR2 are SEHNR and FQNEAQ (reference sequence). Germline trimming cut 4 bases from V and 9 bases from J; bases unmatched to any gene: 3. The CDR3 length is 12 residues.

Written as DNA, the CDR3 is TGTGCCAGCAGTTTAGAGGGATTAGACACTTTCTTT. It translates to CASSLEGLDTFF. The genes are TRBV12-3 or TRBV12-4 and TRBJ1-1; D not resolved. Trimming shortened V by 1 base and J by 12 bases, and 12 bases separated the two germline ends. The CDR3 is made up of 12 amino acids.

The chain links TRBV11-1 to TRBJ2-2; no firm D call. Germline CDR1 is SGHAT and CDR2 is FQDESV (reference sequence). V gave up 2 bases and J gave up 7 bases, with 5 bases separating them. The CDR3 is 12 amino acids. The CDR3 here is CASSLLGGELFF. Written as DNA, the CDR3 is TGTGCCAGCAGCTTACTCGGCGGGGAGCTGTTTTTT.

This clonotype was counted a few times. This chain uses TRBV7-6 with TRBJ1-5; no firm D call. V lost 8 bases, J lost 0 bases, and 14 bases lay in between. CDR1 and CDR2 from the germline V gene are SGHVS and FNYEAQ. CDR3 length equals 15 residues. This chain's CDR3 is CASRLGPNSNQPQHF. The DNA of the CDR3 is TGTGCCAGCCGACTTGGGCCGAATAGCAATCAGCCCCAGCATTTT. The variable domain in full, with the rest retrieved from reference TRBV7-6 and TRBJ1-5, is GAGVSQSPRYKVTKRGQDVALRCDPISGHVSLYWYRQALGQGPEFLTYFNYEAQQDKSGLPNDRFSAERPEGSISTLTIQRTEQRDSAMYRCASRLGPNSNQPQHFGDGTRLSIL.

This chain connects TRBV7-9 to TRBJ1-2; D is undetermined. V lost 3 bases and J lost 3, with 11 bases in between. The CDR3 has 14 residues. Germline CDR1 SEHNR, CDR2 FQNEAQ (reference sequence). CDR3 DNA sequence: TGTGCCAGCAGCTTCGACACAAGCGACTATGGCTACACCTTC. Protein product: CASSFDTSDYGYTF.

This clonotype was detected a few times. The chain combines TRBV28 with TRBJ2-1, with TRBD2 identical over 10 bases. Germline V gives CDR1 MDHEN, CDR2 SYDVKM. The CDR3 contains 15 residues. The junction had 7 bases not matched to a gene; V was cut back by 6 bases and J by 5 bases. The CDR3 DNA follows: TGTGCCAGCAGATCCCTTGGACTAGCGGACAATGAGCAGTTCTTC. It translates to CASRSLGLADNEQFF.